The 3 T cell receptor beta chains given below trace back to one sample, sequenced in a study of CD4 T cells in relation to SARS-CoV-2 and coronaviruses. Their recognized antigens are unknown. Unexposed donor CD4+ T cells date from 2011-2018, before the COVID-19 pandemic. CD4+ T cells were isolated from the cells after roughly 11 days of culture. The method was immunoSEQ multiplex PCR; TCRdb's version includes in-frame clones alone and lacks a portion of them. The top ten hold more than 9% of the sample, which has around 23,000 clones, about 80% seen once. Sequenced: CD4+ T cells from PBMCs, cultured in vitro. The origin of the receptors is a human donor in good health.

This clone was found once. The chain couples TRBV3-1 (or the pseudogene TRBV3-2) to TRBJ2-3, with D maybe TRBD2 (6 bases). The CDR3 is 13 amino acids. Trimming removed 4 bases at V and 1 base at J, with 6 bases between. In germline, CDR1 is LGHDT, CDR2 YNNKEL (reference sequence). The CDR3 reads CASSRRGTDTQYF. The CDR3 DNA sequence: TGTGCCAGCAGCCGGAGGGGCACAGATACGCAGTATTTT.

This clone occurred a few times. The V gene is TRBV3-1 (or the pseudogene TRBV3-2), the J gene TRBJ2-5, with TRBD2 as a possible D gene (6 bases). This CDR3 has 14 residues. CDR1 LGHDT and CDR2 YNNKEL come from the germline V gene (reference sequence). V was clipped by 1 base and J by 4 bases, with 10 bases between them. For the CDR3, the DNA is TGTGCCAGCAGCCAAGGGAGGGGTACAGAGACCCAGTACTTC. Amino acid sequence: CASSQGRGTETQYF.

J is TRBJ2-1 and V is TRBV6-4; 7 nucleotides match TRBD2. After removal of 6 bases from V and 3 bases from J, the junction contained 8 bases not matched to a gene. This CDR3 comprises 15 residues. Per germline, CDR1 MRHNA and CDR2 SNTAGT. CDR3 DNA sequence: TGTGCCAGCAGCCGTCTGGCGGGAGACTACAATGAGCAGTTCTTC. Protein product: CASSRLAGDYNEQFF.